The 3 T cell receptor beta chains in this list originate from one sample, sequenced in a study of shared clonotypes between healthy human individuals. Produced via immunoSEQ multiplex PCR; TCRdb's table is partial and in-frame only. The top ten hold 9.5% to 15% of the sample, which has 450,000 or so clones, around 77% seen once. Sequencing used PBMCs. Receptors originate from a woman between 35 and 50 years old in good health. Some clones in this sample may be carry-over from other donors' samples.

This chain joins TRBV7-9 and TRBJ2-3, with 7 bases aligning to TRBD2. After removal of 0 bases from V and 0 bases from J, the junction contained 6 bases not matched to a gene. The CDR3 runs 17 residues. Germline V CDR1 and CDR2: SEHNR, FQNEAQ (reference sequence). This chain's CDR3 is CASSLAGGSDSTDTQYF. CDR3 in DNA: TGTGCCAGCAGCTTAGCGGGGGGGTCGGACAGCACAGATACGCAGTATTTT.

The V and J genes are TRBV27 and TRBJ2-6; D possibly corresponds to TRBD1 (5 bases). The CDR3 extends over 16 amino acids. The germline V and J ends were trimmed by 6 bases and 0 bases, with 12 bases remaining between them. CDR1 is MNHEY and CDR2 is SMNVEV in the germline V gene (reference sequence). The CDR3 nucleotides read TGTGCCAGCAGGGGGCAGGCGAGCTCTGGGGCCAACGTCCTGACTTTC. Protein sequence: CASRGQASSGANVLTF.

This clone was counted once. The V gene is TRBV6-4, the J gene TRBJ2-3; 9 nucleotides agree with TRBD2. The CDR3 runs to 15 residues. Germline assignment: CDR1 MRHNA and CDR2 SNTAGT. The V segment lost 5 bases and the J segment 5 bases; nucleotides outside the gene matches: 8. CDR3 in amino acids: CASSSAGGSGDTQYF. The CDR3, as DNA: TGTGCCAGCAGTTCAGCGGGAGGAAGCGGAGATACGCAGTATTTT.